This entry lists 14 T cell receptor beta chains sequenced from one sample in a study of CD8+ T cells in alopecia areata. Treatment defined: oral pan-JAK inhibitor, 5-10 mg twice daily. Sequencing used cDNA as its template, made by extracting RNA and reverse transcribing it. The protocol was immunoSEQ multiplex PCR, while the TCRdb copy is restricted to in-frame clones and leaves out a portion. Of tens of thousands of clones in the sample, 29% were seen once. The sequenced sample was CD8+ T cells sorted from blood, obtained at week 4, from a patient treated with tofacitinib. Receptor source: a human donor with alopecia areata.

There are many counts of this clone. V is TRBV7-2 and J is TRBJ1-4; 7 bases agree with TRBD1. The trim removed 1 base at V and 6 bases at J, leaving 11 bases unmatched. This CDR3 is built from 17 residues. The germline V gene encodes CDR1 SGHTA and CDR2 FQGNSA. In DNA, the CDR3 is TGTGCCAGCAGCTTAGGGTACACCCGCGGGACAGATGAAAAACTGTTTTTT. As protein: CASSLGYTRGTDEKLFF.

The chain employs TRBV9 and TRBJ1-1; no clear D. This CDR3 spans 14 amino acids. Per germline, CDR1 SGDLS and CDR2 YYNGEE. V was cut by 1 base and J by 6 bases, with 13 bases left in between. The CDR3 DNA follows: TGTGCCAGCAGCGTAAGCTCGAGCGTTGCTGAAGCTTTCTTT. Translating gives CASSVSSSVAEAFF.

This clone was found a few times. The rearrangement links TRBV5-6 to TRBJ2-3; the D gene is possibly TRBD2 (6 bases). The CDR3 has 16 residues. V lost 0 bases and J lost 6, with 17 bases in between. Germline loops: CDR1 SGHDT, CDR2 YYEEEE. The CDR3: CASSLAGTGVLDTQYF. The CDR3, as DNA: TGTGCCAGCAGCTTGGCCGGGACGGGGGTCCTTGATACGCAGTATTTT.

The DNA of the CDR3 is TGTGCCAGCAGCGCAGCCACAGGGGCCGAGCAGTACTTC. It translates to CASSAATGAEQYF. The chain is built from TRBV9 and TRBJ2-7; 7 bases match TRBD1. Germline assignment: CDR1 SGDLS and CDR2 YYNGEE. V shed 3 bases and J 6 bases; nucleotides not matched to a gene: 6. This CDR3 spans 13 amino acids.

This clone was observed a handful of times. This rearrangement joins TRBV9 to TRBJ1-1; the D gene is possibly TRBD1 (5 bases). V lost 1 base, J lost 8 bases, and 12 bases lay in between. Germline-derived CDR1 and CDR2 are SGDLS and YYNGEE. CDR3 length: 13 residues. The CDR3 here is CASSVSGGTEAFF. The CDR3 DNA is TGTGCCAGCAGCGTATCCGGGGGGACCGAAGCTTTCTTT. The full variable domain, its missing parts supplied by reference TRBV9 and TRBJ1-1, is DSGVTQTPKHLITATGQRVTLRCSPRSGDLSVYWYQQSLDQGLQFLIQYYNGEERAKGNILERFSAQQFPDLHSELNLSSLELGDSALYFCASSVSGGTEAFFGQGTRLTVV.

A few counts support this clone. The chain joins TRBV27 to TRBJ1-2; 7 bases match TRBD1. Germline V gene lookup returns CDR1 MNHEY and CDR2 SMNVEV (reference sequence). The V segment lost 4 bases and the J segment 7 bases; nucleotides outside the gene matches: 9. The CDR3 has 14 residues. The CDR3 loop reads CASSSPTGYGGYTF. CDR3 coding DNA: TGTGCCAGCAGTTCCCCGACAGGGTATGGTGGCTACACCTTC.

The chain is built from TRBV11-2 and TRBJ2-5; tentative D call: TRBD1 (5 bases). CDR1 and CDR2 (germline): SGHAT, FQNNGV. The V and J ends lost 6 bases and 7 bases respectively, with 18 bases between them. CDR3 length: 14 residues. The DNA of the CDR3 is TGTGCCAGCAGTCCATTACAGGCGCGCGGGACCCAGTACTTC. Translation: CASSPLQARGTQYF.

This clone occurred a few times. J is TRBJ1-2 and V is TRBV28, with D uncertain. The germline gives CDR1 MDHEN, CDR2 SYDVKM. The CDR3 covers 13 residues. V was pared by 2 bases and J by 8 bases, with 12 bases between. For the CDR3, the DNA is TGTGCCAGCAGTTTAACTCTCCTGCGGGGCTACACCTTC. Its translation: CASSLTLLRGYTF.

In its sample, this clone was seen a few times. The chain uses TRBV7-6 and TRBJ2-5; 8 positions match TRBD1. This CDR3 contains 17 residues. V was clipped by 5 bases and J by 0 bases; unmatched bases: 11. CDR1 is SGHVS and CDR2 is FNYEAQ in the germline V gene. The CDR3 nucleotides read TGTGCCAGCAGCCACAGGGGGATAGCGAAGTACCAAGAGACCCAGTACTTC. Its translation: CASSHRGIAKYQETQYF.

The rearrangement joins TRBV28 to TRBJ2-5, with D perhaps TRBD1 (6 bases). CDR1 is MDHEN and CDR2 is SYDVKM in the germline V gene. The CDR3 is made up of 14 amino acids. The V gene lost 5 bases and the J gene lost 3 bases, with 13 bases spanning the gap. Here the CDR3 reads CASSPIAGEETQYF. CDR3 nucleotide sequence: TGTGCCAGCAGTCCAATCGCAGGGGAAGAGACCCAGTACTTC.

The J gene is TRBJ2-7, the V gene TRBV25-1; 10 bases match TRBD2. There are 15 residues in the CDR3. Trimming cost V 6 bases and J 2 bases; bases outside gene matches: 7. Germline-derived CDR1 and CDR2 are MGHDK and SYGVNS. In DNA, the CDR3 is TGTGCCAGCAGCTTAGGAGCGGGAGGGCCCTACGAGCAGTACTTC. This sequence encodes CASSLGAGGPYEQYF.

J is TRBJ2-3 and V is TRBV9, with 9 positions matching TRBD1. Germline assignment: CDR1 SGDLS and CDR2 YYNGEE. The CDR3 loop spans 13 amino acids. V lost 4 bases and J lost 11; bases outside the gene matches: 8. DNA of the CDR3: TGTGCCAGCAGCCTACAGGGGGCTGGGGAGCAGTATTTT. It is translated as CASSLQGAGEQYF.

V is TRBV30 and J is TRBJ1-1; 7 nucleotides align to TRBD1. The CDR3 runs 15 residues. The ends lost 5 bases at V and 1 base at J; junction bases unmatched: 10. Germline loops: CDR1 GTSNPN, CDR2 SVGIG (reference sequence). As DNA, the CDR3 is TGTGCCTGGTCGATCCCTAGGACAGGGAACACTGAAGCTTTCTTT. Its translation is CAWSIPRTGNTEAFF.

This clone was counted ten times or more. The chain uses TRBV6-1 and TRBJ1-4, with TRBD1 matching 8 bases. J gave up 11 bases and V 5 bases, and 10 bases lay outside the gene matches. CDR1 MNHNS and CDR2 SASEGT come from the germline V gene. CDR3 length equals 14 residues. CDR3 coding DNA: TGTGCCAGCAGTTCGTTAAACACAGGGGGGAAACTGTTTTTT. Amino acids: CASSSLNTGGKLFF.